This T cell receptor (beta chain) was recovered during a study of CD8 T cells in ankylosing spondylitis. Study observations and caveats: Matched ankylosing spondylitis synovial fluid reportedly showed significant enrichment of disease-linked clones. Disease-linked clones bore a CD8+ phenotype and were relatively rare in peripheral blood.

TCRdb re-analysed the 5' RACE reads in MiXCR, keeping a single row per CDR3 protein. The sample contains 150,000 to 200,000 distinct CDR3 sequences, 13% of which appear only once. The CDR3 covers 17 residues. The V gene's germline CDR1 is LGHNA and CDR2 YNFKEQ. J lost 3 bases, V lost 1 base, and 8 bases had no gene match. This clonotype was picked up a small number of times. Its antigen is undetermined. Sequencing was done on a sample of blood, either unsorted or a sorted T cell fraction (not recorded which). J is TRBJ2-1 and V is TRBV4-2, with 8 bases aligning to TRBD2. The TCR originated in a male donor with ankylosing spondylitis or in good health (not recorded which). CDR3 in amino acids: CASSQGWRTSGYNEQFF. The DNA of the CDR3 is TGTGCCAGCAGCCAAGGCTGGCGAACTAGCGGCTACAATGAGCAGTTCTTC.